The 8 T cell receptor beta chains below were found in one sample sequenced in a study of chemoradiotherapy in HPV16-positive cancers. Sequencing was performed with immunoSEQ multiplex PCR; in TCRdb, only in-frame clones are kept and a portion is missing. The repertoire consists of roughly 10,000 clones, with around 70% occurring once and the leading ten covering over 30%. This sample was obtained from a patient who underwent chemoradiotherapy. The source is a human donor with HPV-associated anogenital cancer.

The chain employs TRBV9 and TRBJ2-5; tentatively, D is TRBD2 (6 bases). The germline gives CDR1 SGDLS, CDR2 YYNGEE. The CDR3 length is 16 residues. V was pared by 3 bases and J by 5 bases, with 20 bases between. CDR3 DNA: TGTGCCAGCAGCGGGCGAGGCGGCGGGGAAGAGGAGACCCAGTACTTC. It specifies CASSGRGGGEEETQYF.

A few counts support this clone. The chain uses TRBV19 and TRBJ1-1; TRBD1 matches 7 bases. CDR3 length: 16 amino acids. After removal of 4 bases from V and 11 bases from J, the junction contained 19 bases not matched to a gene. Germline V gives CDR1 LNHDA, CDR2 SQIVND (reference sequence). The CDR3: CASSKEGASIGSRAFF. The CDR3 coding sequence is TGTGCCAGTAGTAAGGAGGGGGCCAGTATCGGGTCTCGGGCTTTCTTT.

This clone turned up a few times. The V call is TRBV11-3, the J call TRBJ1-3; TRBD1 matches at 8 bases. CDR1 and CDR2 (germline): SGHNT, YENEEA. The CDR3 length is 15 residues. The V gene end was trimmed by 5 bases and the J gene end by 2 bases; junction bases not matched to a gene: 5. CDR3 in DNA: TGTGCCAGCAGCAAAGGGACAGGCGCTGGAAACACCATATATTTT. The encoded protein is CASSKGTGAGNTIYF.

This rearrangement joins TRBV18 to TRBJ1-4; 8 nucleotides agree with TRBD1. CDR1 and CDR2 (germline): KGHSH, LQKENI. The junction had 7 bases not matched to a gene; V was cut back by 3 bases and J by 16 bases. The CDR3 extends over 12 amino acids. The chain's CDR3 is CASSPSGQGRFF. The CDR3 DNA sequence: TGTGCCAGCTCACCTTCCGGACAGGGAAGGTTTTTT.

This rearrangement joins TRBV5-1 to TRBJ2-4; 14 positions agree with TRBD2. Germline CDR1 SGHRS, CDR2 YFSETQ. Trimming removed 4 bases from V and 0 bases from J; junction bases left unmatched: 6. The CDR3 is 18 residues long. The DNA of the CDR3 is TGCGCCAGCAGCGGGACTAGCGGGAGCCTTCTAGCCAAAAACATTCAGTACTTC. It encodes CASSGTSGSLLAKNIQYF.

The chain joins TRBV6-1 to TRBJ1-2; no clear D gene. In germline, CDR1 is MNHNS, CDR2 SASEGT. The V and J ends lost 7 bases and 14 bases respectively, with 17 bases between them. The CDR3 is made up of 11 amino acids. The CDR3 loop is CASITRLTQTF. CDR3 sequence (DNA): TGTGCCAGCATAACCCGCCTGACGCAAACCTTC.

In DNA form, the CDR3 reads TGCGCCAGCAGCCAAGATATCGGGGCCAGTAATGAGCAGTTCTTC. Translation gives CASSQDIGASNEQFF. The V and J genes are TRBV4-3 and TRBJ2-1; D is tentatively TRBD1 or TRBD2 (5 bases each). The germline V and J ends were trimmed by 0 bases and 7 bases, with 13 bases remaining between them. Germline loops: CDR1 LGHNA, CDR2 YSLEER. This CDR3 is 15 amino acids long.

The chain links TRBV19 to TRBJ1-5, with TRBD1 matching 8 bases. This CDR3 comprises 16 residues. From germline, CDR1 is LNHDA and CDR2 SQIVND (reference sequence). V shed 2 bases and J 1 base; nucleotides not matched to a gene: 4. The DNA of the CDR3 is TGTGCCAGTAGTATATCGGACAGGGCCAGCAATCAGCCCCAGCATTTT. Translation: CASSISDRASNQPQHF.